This is a list of T cell receptor beta chains from one sample in a study of cytomegalovirus exposure and HLA in healthy donors. The protocol was immunoSEQ multiplex PCR, while the TCRdb copy is restricted to in-frame clones and leaves out a portion. In the table there are roughly 120,000 clones, about 81% of which are singletons. The sample was PBMCs. These receptors were collected from a man aged 40-49 years in good health and CMV-seronegative. CDR3s include the opening cysteine and the closing phenylalanine or tryptophan. The order of the fields is clone size, V gene, CDR3 length, J gene, D gene, CDR3 protein, CDR3 DNA. The D gene is left open where the match is weak. Where a row states a size, it is once, few, many or the class of an expanded clone; other rows omit it.

.	TRBV6-5	13	TRBJ2-7	TRBD1	CASRDRGSYEQYF	TGTGCCAGCAGGGACAGGGGCTCCTACGAGCAGTACTTC
.	TRBV21-1	14	TRBJ1-2	.	CASSKGPLGDGYTF	TGTGCCAGCAGCAAAGGCCCCCTGGGCGATGGCTACACCTTC
.	TRBV19	14	TRBJ1-5	.	CASSIQGAHQPQHF	TGTGCCAGTAGTATACAAGGGGCTCATCAGCCCCAGCATTTT
.	TRBV11-2	15	TRBJ2-2	TRBD2	CASSRTGGGNGELFF	TGTGCCAGCAGCCGTACGGGGGGAGGTAACGGGGAGCTGTTTTTT
.	TRBV5-8	16	TRBJ2-7	TRBD2	CASSLEGTSVSYEQYF	TGTGCCAGCAGCTTGGAGGGGACTAGCGTGTCCTACGAGCAGTACTTC
.	TRBV29-1	11	TRBJ1-1	.	CSVRRNTEAFF	TGCAGCGTTAGGAGGAACACTGAAGCTTTCTTT
.	TRBV28	15	TRBJ2-2	TRBD1	CASSPRTGWNRELFF	TGTGCCAGCAGTCCCAGGACAGGGTGGAATCGGGAGCTGTTTTTT
once	TRBV19	15	TRBJ2-5	TRBD2	CASRTLSGGQETQYF	TGTGCCAGTAGAACCCTTAGCGGGGGGCAAGAGACCCAGTACTTC
.	TRBV30	14	TRBJ1-6	.	CAWEEERADSPLHF	TGTGCCTGGGAGGAGGAGCGGGCGGATTCACCCCTCCACTTT
.	TRBV4-3	18	TRBJ1-1	TRBD1	CASSQDLGQRLGNTEAFF	TGCGCCAGCAGCCAAGACTTGGGACAGCGCTTAGGGAACACTGAAGCTTTCTTT
.	TRBV7-9	14	TRBJ1-1	.	CASSLIRGNTEAFF	TGTGCCAGCAGCTTAATAAGAGGAAACACTGAAGCTTTCTTT